This is a list of T cell receptor beta chains from one sample in a study of control samples from healthy donors and cancer patients. Profiling relied on immunoSEQ multiplex PCR, and the TCRdb table lists in-frame clones only, not all of them. Of approximately 140,000 clones in the sample, about 90% were seen once. What was sequenced was PBMCs. The receptors derive from a man aged 45-60 years with head and neck cancer. CDR3s include the opening cysteine and the closing phenylalanine or tryptophan. The order of the fields is D gene, J gene, clone size, CDR3 length, V gene, CDR3 DNA, CDR3 protein. The D gene is left open where the match is weak. Only some rows state a clone size, as once, few, many or a class for expanded clones.

d_gene: NA
j_gene: TRBJ2-7
abundance: NA
len: 15
v_gene: TRBV6-5
CDR3nt: TGTGCCAGCAGTTACTCGCTGGACAGTGCCTACGAGCAGTACTTC
CDR3aa: CASSYSLDSAYEQYF

d_gene: TRBD1
j_gene: TRBJ1-1
abundance: NA
len: 17
v_gene: TRBV4-1
CDR3nt: TGCGCCAGCAGCCAAGGGACAGGGGGCTTTCTGAACACTGAAGCTTTCTTT
CDR3aa: CASSQGTGGFLNTEAFF

d_gene: NA
j_gene: TRBJ1-2
abundance: NA
len: 13
v_gene: TRBV12-3/TRBV12-4
CDR3nt: TGTGCCAGCAGTTCACCCCCAGATCATGGCTACACCTTC
CDR3aa: CASSSPPDHGYTF

d_gene: NA
j_gene: TRBJ1-3
abundance: NA
len: 14
v_gene: TRBV30
CDR3nt: TGTGCCTGGAGTGTGTGGGGAGCTGGAAACACCATATATTTT
CDR3aa: CAWSVWGAGNTIYF

d_gene: NA
j_gene: TRBJ1-2
abundance: NA
len: 14
v_gene: TRBV27
CDR3nt: TGTGCCAGCAGTAAAAACAGGGAGAACTATGGCTACACCTTC
CDR3aa: CASSKNRENYGYTF

d_gene: NA
j_gene: TRBJ2-2
abundance: once
len: 12
v_gene: TRBV12-3/TRBV12-4
CDR3nt: TGTGCCACTGCGGCGAGGGTCGGGGAGCTGTTTTTT
CDR3aa: CATAARVGELFF

d_gene: NA
j_gene: TRBJ1-2
abundance: NA
len: 15
v_gene: TRBV5-1
CDR3nt: TGCGCCAGCAGTTTAGTGGGGAAGACTAACTATGGCTACACCTTC
CDR3aa: CASSLVGKTNYGYTF

d_gene: TRBD2
j_gene: TRBJ2-3
abundance: once
len: 15
v_gene: TRBV6-5
CDR3nt: TGTGCCAGCAGTTACGGGGGGGTTAGCACAGATACGCAGTATTTT
CDR3aa: CASSYGGVSTDTQYF

d_gene: TRBD1
j_gene: TRBJ2-7
abundance: NA
len: 15
v_gene: TRBV6-5
CDR3nt: TGTGCCAGCAGTTACTCGACAGGGGATTCCTACGAGCAGTACTTC
CDR3aa: CASSYSTGDSYEQYF

d_gene: NA
j_gene: TRBJ2-7
abundance: NA
len: 16
v_gene: TRBV6-5
CDR3nt: TGTGCCAGCAGTTACACCCGCATGGGACTGACCTACGAGCAGTACTTC
CDR3aa: CASSYTRMGLTYEQYF

d_gene: NA
j_gene: TRBJ2-7
abundance: NA
len: 13
v_gene: TRBV2
CDR3nt: TGTGCCAGCACCCCGGGTGGCCCCTACGAGCAGTACTTC
CDR3aa: CASTPGGPYEQYF

d_gene: NA
j_gene: TRBJ2-7
abundance: NA
len: 18
v_gene: TRBV2
CDR3nt: TGTGCCAGCAGTGCACCCAAGAGCGGGACAGACATCTCCTACGAGCAGTACTTC
CDR3aa: CASSAPKSGTDISYEQYF

d_gene: TRBD2
j_gene: TRBJ2-1
abundance: once
len: 16
v_gene: TRBV9
CDR3nt: TGTGCCAGCAGCGTAGCTCTAGCGGAGCCGGACAATGAGCAGTTCTTC
CDR3aa: CASSVALAEPDNEQFF

d_gene: NA
j_gene: TRBJ2-1
abundance: NA
len: 14
v_gene: TRBV18
CDR3nt: TGTGCCAGCTCACCACTATACCTTTCTGATGAGCAGTTCTTC
CDR3aa: CASSPLYLSDEQFF